The present T cell receptor (beta chain) was sequenced within a study of shared T cell receptors in the human thymus. Here immunoSEQ multiplex PCR was the method, and the copy in TCRdb shows in-frame clones only, minus some. The table includes 500,000 to 550,000 clones, around 78% detected once. Germline lookup yields CDR1 SGHDN and CDR2 FVKESK. CDR3 length: 15 residues. V dropped 4 bases and J dropped 2; count of bases not matched to a gene: 6. The same data also contributed to another study, on human thymus T cells. From that paper: Thymic and blood repertoires seemed to favor certain V and J genes.

The origin of this receptor is a boy younger than two with a congenital heart defect. The source material was thymocytes. The rearrangement joins TRBV14 to TRBJ2-7; 9 bases are shared with TRBD1. The CDR3 DNA reads as TGTGCCAGCAGCCCCCCGGGACAGGGAACCTACGAGCAGTACTTC. Its translation: CASSPPGQGTYEQYF.